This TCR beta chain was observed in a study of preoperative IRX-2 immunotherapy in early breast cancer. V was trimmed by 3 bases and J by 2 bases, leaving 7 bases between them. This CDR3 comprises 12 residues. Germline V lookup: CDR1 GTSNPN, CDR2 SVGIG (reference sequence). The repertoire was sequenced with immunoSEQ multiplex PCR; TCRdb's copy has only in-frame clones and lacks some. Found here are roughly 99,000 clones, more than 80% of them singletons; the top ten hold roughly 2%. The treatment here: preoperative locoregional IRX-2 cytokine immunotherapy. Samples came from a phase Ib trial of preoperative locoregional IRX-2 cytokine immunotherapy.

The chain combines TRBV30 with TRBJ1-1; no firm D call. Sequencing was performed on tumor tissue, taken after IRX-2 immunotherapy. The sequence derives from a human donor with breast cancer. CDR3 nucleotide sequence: TGTGCCTGGAGGGAGATAAACACTGAAGCTTTCTTT. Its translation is CAWREINTEAFF.